This is a list of T cell receptor beta chains from one sample in a study of T cell responses to AZD1222 COVID-19 vaccine. The assay was immunoSEQ multiplex PCR, and TCRdb's table has in-frame clones only and misses some. The data show more than 140,000 clones, 88% seen once. The specimen comprised peripheral blood, sampled on day 0 of MenACWY control vaccination. The receptors come from an adult in good health. The CDR3 runs from the conserved cysteine through the conserved F or W. D genes are given only for firm matches. Some rows have no size entry. The others give once, few or many, or a class for an expanded clone.

CDR3nt,CDR3aa,j_gene,v_gene,abundance,len,d_gene
TGCGCCAGCAGCCAAACCCCGGACAGGGCGGGGGGCTACACCTTC,CASSQTPDRAGGYTF,TRBJ1-2,TRBV4-3,NA,15,TRBD1
TGTGCCATCAGTGAGTCCTGGGCTAGCGGGAGTAGGGATGAGCAGTTCTTC,CAISESWASGSRDEQFF,TRBJ2-1,TRBV10-3,NA,17,TRBD2
TGTGCCAGCAGCACGCAGACAGGGGTAGGAAACACCATATATTTT,CASSTQTGVGNTIYF,TRBJ1-3,TRBV4-2,NA,15,TRBD1
TGTGCCAGCAGTTTGACGAGGGAGACCCAGTACTTC,CASSLTRETQYF,TRBJ2-5,TRBV12-3/TRBV12-4,NA,12,NA
TGTGCCATCAAGGGACAGGGGGCCGCAGATACGCAGTATTTT,CAIKGQGAADTQYF,TRBJ2-3,TRBV10-3,NA,14,TRBD1
TGTGCCACCAGTGACACCGGATATGGCTACACCTTC,CATSDTGYGYTF,TRBJ1-2,TRBV24-1,NA,12,NA
TGCAGTGCTAGTATATTTGGGACAGGTACAGAAGAGACCCAGTACTTC,CSASIFGTGTEETQYF,TRBJ2-5,TRBV20-1,NA,16,TRBD1
TGTGCCAGCAGTCTTACCCGGCAGGCTAACTATGGCTACACCTTC,CASSLTRQANYGYTF,TRBJ1-2,TRBV3-1/TRBV3-2,NA,15,NA
TGTGCCACCAGTGAGACGGGTTTTCAAGTCAGAGCTTTCTTT,CATSETGFQVRAFF,TRBJ1-1,TRBV24-1,NA,14,NA
TGTGCCAGCAGCTTGTACAGGCCCGGGGAGCTGTTTTTT,CASSLYRPGELFF,TRBJ2-2,TRBV5-5,NA,13,NA
TGTGCCAGCAGCTTACGACAGGGGGAGAATGAGCAGTTCTTC,CASSLRQGENEQFF,TRBJ2-1,TRBV7-2,NA,14,TRBD1
TGTGCCAGCAGCCCGGTACAGGGCGAGCAGTACTTC,CASSPVQGEQYF,TRBJ2-7,TRBV5-6,NA,12,NA
TGTGCCAGCAGGTACAGGGTATCGGGTGGAGACGAGCAGTACTTC,CASRYRVSGGDEQYF,TRBJ2-7,TRBV6-5,NA,15,NA
TGCAGTGCCCGGTTGGGCTACGAGCAGTACTTC,CSARLGYEQYF,TRBJ2-7,TRBV20-1,NA,11,NA
TGCGCCAGCAGCCAAGATCTAACCGGGGAGCTGTTTTTT,CASSQDLTGELFF,TRBJ2-2,TRBV4-1,once,13,NA
TGTGCCAGCAGGCCCACAGGACTCAATTCACCCCTCCACTTT,CASRPTGLNSPLHF,TRBJ1-6,TRBV6-1,few,14,NA
TGTGCCAGCAGCTTATCCACGGGAGCCTACAATGAGCAGTTCTTC,CASSLSTGAYNEQFF,TRBJ2-1,TRBV7-6,NA,15,NA
TGTGCCAGCAGCTTACAGGGGGCTGGGCAGCCCCAGCATTTT,CASSLQGAGQPQHF,TRBJ1-5,TRBV7-8,NA,14,TRBD1
TGTGCCAGCAGAAATCGACAGGGCCTGGCAAATCAGCCCCAGCATTTT,CASRNRQGLANQPQHF,TRBJ1-5,TRBV28,few,16,TRBD1
TGTGCCAGTAGTATGGAGCTCACTGAAGCTTTCTTT,CASSMELTEAFF,TRBJ1-1,TRBV19,NA,12,NA
TGTGCCTGGGGCAGCGGTAGGCAGACCCAGTACTTC,CAWGSGRQTQYF,TRBJ2-5,TRBV30,NA,12,NA
TGTGCCAGCAGCCCCTCGGGGGAAAACTATGGCTACACCTTC,CASSPSGENYGYTF,TRBJ1-2,TRBV9,NA,14,NA
TGCGCCAGCAGCCAAGACGCGAGCGGCTACACCTTC,CASSQDASGYTF,TRBJ1-2,TRBV5-1,NA,12,NA
TGCAGCGTCTTTGACAGATTGAACACTGAAGCTTTCTTT,CSVFDRLNTEAFF,TRBJ1-1,TRBV29-1,NA,13,NA
TGTGCCAGCTTGACGCGTAGCGGGAGGTACAATGAGCAGTTCTTC,CASLTRSGRYNEQFF,TRBJ2-1,TRBV7-2,NA,15,TRBD2
TGTGCCAGCAGTTACGCGAGCAGGGGGAACACTGAAGCTTTCTTT,CASSYASRGNTEAFF,TRBJ1-1,TRBV6-2/TRBV6-3,NA,15,NA
TGTGCCAGCAGTTACCCCCAGGGGTTCGGCTACACCTTC,CASSYPQGFGYTF,TRBJ1-2,TRBV6-5,once,13,NA
TGTGCCAGCAGATTAGGAGTCCGGGGTCAAGCTTTCTTT,CASRLGVRGQAFF,TRBJ1-1,TRBV7-2,few,13,NA
TGTGCCAGGTACTCCACTCAAGGCTACACCTTC,CARYSTQGYTF,TRBJ1-2,TRBV6-5,few,11,NA
TGTGCCAGCAGGGTGACTAGCGGGGAAGAGTTCTTC,CASRVTSGEEFF,TRBJ2-1,TRBV2,NA,12,TRBD2
TGTGCCAGCAGCCAAGAGTCGGGGTCCTCAAGTGGGAAAGAGACCCAGTACTTC,CASSQESGSSSGKETQYF,TRBJ2-5,TRBV3-1/TRBV3-2,NA,18,NA
TGTGCCAGCAGCCCAGGAGCGGAACAAGAGACCCAGTACTTC,CASSPGAEQETQYF,TRBJ2-5,TRBV11-3,NA,14,NA
TGTGCCAGCAGTCTCTCGGGACAGAATGGCTACACCTTC,CASSLSGQNGYTF,TRBJ1-2,TRBV6-5,NA,13,TRBD1
TGTGCCAGTAGTGTTCGACAGATGAACACTGAAGCTTTCTTT,CASSVRQMNTEAFF,TRBJ1-1,TRBV19,once,14,NA
TGTGCCAGCTCACAAGGGACAGGGGAAGTCGAGCAGTACTTC,CASSQGTGEVEQYF,TRBJ2-7,TRBV18,NA,14,TRBD1
TGTGCCAGCAGCCTCCCCCAGCAGGGGCGCACTGAAGCTTTCTTT,CASSLPQQGRTEAFF,TRBJ1-1,TRBV11-3,NA,15,NA
TGTGCCAGCAGTTATCGGGACAGCCAACCCTATGGCTACACCTTC,CASSYRDSQPYGYTF,TRBJ1-2,TRBV6-2/TRBV6-3,NA,15,TRBD1
TGTGCCAGCAGCATCATAGCGGGAGGGCCCTCCGAGCAGTACTTC,CASSIIAGGPSEQYF,TRBJ2-7,TRBV7-3,NA,15,TRBD2
TGCGCCAGCAGCCAAGATTTCCCGACAGGGATTCCCTACGAGCAGTACTTC,CASSQDFPTGIPYEQYF,TRBJ2-7,TRBV4-3,NA,17,TRBD1
TGTGCCAGCAGCTTAGCCCCTGGCAGGGCGACAAACACCATATATTTT,CASSLAPGRATNTIYF,TRBJ1-3,TRBV7-2,few,16,NA
TGTGCCTGGGGGGACAGGATCGGGGAGCTGTTTTTT,CAWGDRIGELFF,TRBJ2-2,TRBV30,NA,12,TRBD1
TGTGCCGGCCGCAACAGGACAGTTGCGCACCGGGGAGCTGTTTTT,CAGRNRTVAHRGAVF,TRBJ2-2,TRBV9,NA,15,NA
TGTGCCAGCAGCTTAGGATCCAGGGTGGAGACCCAGTACTTC,CASSLGSRVETQYF,TRBJ2-5,TRBV7-9,NA,14,NA
TGTGCCAGGGGGGACATATTGGGAGTTTATAGCAATCAGCCCCAGCATTTT,CARGDILGVYSNQPQHF,TRBJ1-5,TRBV21-1,NA,17,NA
TGTGCCAGCAGCCAACTTTCTGGGAATTCACCCCTCCACTTT,CASSQLSGNSPLHF,TRBJ1-6,TRBV3-1/TRBV3-2,NA,14,NA
TGCGCCAGCAGCCCCCGGTCGGACACACTATACAATGAGCAGTTCTTC,CASSPRSDTLYNEQFF,TRBJ2-1,TRBV5-1,NA,16,NA
TGCGCCAGCAGCTCGAGACAGACCCAAGAGACCCAGTACTTC,CASSSRQTQETQYF,TRBJ2-5,TRBV5-1,NA,14,NA
TGTGCCACCAGCAGAGAGATCGGCGGACCTAATGAAAAACTGTTTTTT,CATSREIGGPNEKLFF,TRBJ1-4,TRBV15,NA,16,NA
TGTGCCAGCAGCCAAGCTGGGGATGGCTACACCTTC,CASSQAGDGYTF,TRBJ1-2,TRBV4-2,many,12,NA
TGTGCCTGGAAGAGGACTAGCGGGAGGTTCAATGAGCAGTTCTTC,CAWKRTSGRFNEQFF,TRBJ2-1,TRBV30,NA,15,TRBD2
TGTGCCAGCAGCTTCCTCGGTGAAGGGGGCACTGAAGCTTTCTTT,CASSFLGEGGTEAFF,TRBJ1-1,TRBV7-2,once,15,NA
TGTGCCAGCAGCTTTCAGAAGGGGCTGAACACTGAAGCTTTCTTT,CASSFQKGLNTEAFF,TRBJ1-1,TRBV7-2,once,15,NA
TGTGCCATCACCGAGGGGGGTTGGGGTTACGAGCAGTACTTC,CAITEGGWGYEQYF,TRBJ2-7,TRBV10-3,few,14,NA